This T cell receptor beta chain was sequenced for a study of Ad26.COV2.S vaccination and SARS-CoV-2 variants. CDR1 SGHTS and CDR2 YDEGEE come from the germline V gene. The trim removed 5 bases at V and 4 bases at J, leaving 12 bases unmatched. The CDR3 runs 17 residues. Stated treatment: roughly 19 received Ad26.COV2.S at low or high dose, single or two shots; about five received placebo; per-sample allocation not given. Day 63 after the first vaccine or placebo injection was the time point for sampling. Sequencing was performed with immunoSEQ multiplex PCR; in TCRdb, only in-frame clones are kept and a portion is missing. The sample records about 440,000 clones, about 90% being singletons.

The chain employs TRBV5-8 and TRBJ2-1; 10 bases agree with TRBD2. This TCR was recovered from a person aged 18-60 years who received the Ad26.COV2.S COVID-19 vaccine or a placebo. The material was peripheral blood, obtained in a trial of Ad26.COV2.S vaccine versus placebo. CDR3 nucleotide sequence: TGTGCCAGCAGAAGCCCCACGGGACTAGCGATTTACAATGAGCAGTTCTTC. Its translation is CASRSPTGLAIYNEQFF.